The clone carrying this TCR beta chain was recorded many times. The antigen remains unidentified. The cohort's ophthalmopathy patients, a group with duration under 3 months, had a Clinical Activity Score of at least 3 and a NOSPECS grade of at least 4. Any patient presenting with uncontrolled infection, other autoimmune disease, pregnancy or lactation was left out. The data were taken from a study of T cells in Graves' hyperthyroidism and ophthalmopathy. The germline V gene has CDR1 SGHTA and CDR2 FQGNSA. V shed 4 bases and J 5 bases; nucleotides not matched to a gene: 5. This CDR3 has 15 amino acids. Study-wide results and caveats: Among clonotypes expanded in thyroid above 0.001, most were also found in blood.

Amplification of TCR beta CDR3 regions used RNA as the template. Initially, a first-round RT-PCR of the TCR CDR3 employed the HTBI primer set. TCRdb reprocessed the multiplex PCR reads with MiXCR, giving one entry per CDR3 protein. The sample carries hundreds of thousands of distinct CDR3 sequences, around 20% recorded once. The sequence derives from a man aged 30 to 39 with Graves' ophthalmopathy. This chain uses TRBV7-2 with TRBJ2-7; 13 bases agree with TRBD2. Sequencing was performed on blood. CDR3 bases: TGTGCCAGCAGCTCTGGGACTAGCGGGATCCACGAGCAGTACTTC. Its protein product is CASSSGTSGIHEQYF.